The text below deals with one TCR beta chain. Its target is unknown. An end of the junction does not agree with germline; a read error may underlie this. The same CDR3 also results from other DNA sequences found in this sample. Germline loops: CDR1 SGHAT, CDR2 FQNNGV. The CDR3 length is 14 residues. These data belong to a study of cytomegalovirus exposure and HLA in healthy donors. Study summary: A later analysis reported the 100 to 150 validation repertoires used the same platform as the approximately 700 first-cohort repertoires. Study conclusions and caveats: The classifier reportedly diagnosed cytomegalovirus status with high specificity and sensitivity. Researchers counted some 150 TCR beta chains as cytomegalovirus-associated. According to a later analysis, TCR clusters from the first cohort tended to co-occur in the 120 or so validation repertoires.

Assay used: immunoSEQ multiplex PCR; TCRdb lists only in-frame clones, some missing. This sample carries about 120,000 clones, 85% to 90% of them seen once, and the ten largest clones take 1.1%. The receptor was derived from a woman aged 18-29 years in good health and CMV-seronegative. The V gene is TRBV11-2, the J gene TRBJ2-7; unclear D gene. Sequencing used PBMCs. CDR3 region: CASSLLGFSYEQYF. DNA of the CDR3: TGTGCCAGCAGCTTGCTCGGGTTCTCCTACGAGCAGTACTTT. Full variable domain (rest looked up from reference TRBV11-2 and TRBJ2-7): EAGVAQSPRYKIIEKRQSVAFWCNPISGHATLYWYQQILGQGPKLLIQFQNNGVVDDSQLPKDRFSAERLKGVDSTLKIQPAKLEDSAVYLCASSLLGFSYEQYFGPGTRLTVT.